The 28 T cell receptor beta chains below were found in one sample sequenced in a study of T cell clonality in common variable immunodeficiency. Clones were sequenced by immunoSEQ multiplex PCR, and TCRdb holds only the in-frame ones, with some missing. Reported are 50,000 or so clones, none seen only once; the ten largest carry 3% to 3.5%. The sample consisted of peripheral blood mononuclear cells. These receptors all stem from a person aged 18-70 years in good health.

This clone appeared many times. The read stops 3 residues short of the end of the CDR3; the missing end is completed from the germline J gene. The chain has TRBV5-1 and TRBJ2-5, with 7 bases lining up with TRBD1. The CDR3 spans 16 residues. Trimming at V came to 4 bases and at J to 4 bases, leaving 13 bases not matched to a gene. The V gene's germline CDR1 is SGHRS and CDR2 YFSETQ. The CDR3 region is CASSPETTGYRETQYF. CDR3 bases read: TGCGCCAGCAGCCCGGAGACGACAGGGTACCGAGAGACC. Full variable domain (outside the CDR3, taken from reference TRBV5-1 and TRBJ2-5): KAGVTQTPRYLIKTRGQQVTLSCSPISGHRSVSWYQQTPGQGLQFLFEYFSETQRNKGNFPGRFSGRQFSNSRSEMNVSTLELGDSALYLCASSPETTGYRETQYFGPGTRLLVL.

This clone appeared many times. Read coverage stops 3 residues before the CDR3 terminus; the germline J gene supplies the remainder. The chain has TRBV5-4 and TRBJ2-3, with 9 bases lining up with TRBD1. The CDR3 totals 16 residues. Germline CDR1 is SGHNT and CDR2 is YYREEE (reference sequence). V dropped 1 base and J dropped 1; count of bases not matched to a gene: 4. The CDR3 loop is CASSLKRDRGTDTQYF. The sequenced part of the CDR3 DNA is TGTGCCAGCAGCTTGAAGAGGGACAGGGGCACAGATACG.

In its sample, this clone is medium-sized. The CDR3 end lies 3 residues beyond the end of the read and is filled in from the germline J gene. The J gene is TRBJ2-5, the V gene TRBV2; no firm D call. Per the germline V gene, CDR1 is SNHLY and CDR2 is FYNNEI. The CDR3 has 11 residues. V was shortened by 6 bases and J by 3 bases, with 5 bases between the two germline ends. The sequenced CDR3 bases are TGTGCCAGCAGCCCAGAAGAGACC. Encoded protein: CASSPEET. In full, the CDR3 reads CASSPEETQYF.

The CDR3 DNA, read in part, is TGTGCCAGCATCGTGAACACTGAA. This codes for CASIVNTE. The CDR3 in full is CASIVNTEAFF. The V and J genes are TRBV2 and TRBJ1-1; D is unclear. The read stops 3 residues short of the end of the CDR3; the missing end is completed from the germline J gene. V gave up 7 bases and J gave up 0 bases, with 3 bases separating them. The CDR3 contains 11 residues. Germline V gene data show CDR1 as SNHLY and CDR2 as FYNNEI. The full variable domain, rest sourced from reference TRBV2 and TRBJ1-1, is EPEVTQTPSHQVTQMGQEVILRCVPISNHLYFYWYRQILGQKVEFLVSFYNNEISEKSEIFDDQFSVERPDGSNFTLKIRSTKLEDSAMYFCASIVNTEAFFGQGTRLTVV.

As regards this clone: Read sequence stops 3 residues before the CDR3 end, and the germline J gene provides the missing end. This rearrangement joins TRBV20-1 to TRBJ2-1; D remains unclear. The V end was cut by 0 bases, the J end by 2 bases, with 17 bases between. The CDR3 is 17 amino acids. From germline, CDR1 is DFQATT and CDR2 SNEGSKA (reference sequence). Partial CDR3 DNA: TGCAGTGCTAGAGATCCCAGCGCTACGAGCACCTACAATGAG. Translated, it gives CSARDPSATSTYNE. The whole CDR3 region reads CSARDPSATSTYNEQFF.

This clone has a handful of counts. The CDR3 goes on 3 residues after the read ends, and that part is filled in from the germline J gene. The rearrangement joins TRBV2 to TRBJ2-7, with 7 bases lining up with TRBD1. The CDR3 has 14 amino acids. The junction had 9 bases not matched to a gene; V was cut back by 5 bases and J by 5 bases. Germline values: CDR1 SNHLY, CDR2 FYNNEI. The sequenced part of the CDR3 DNA is TGTGCCAGCAGTCGACAGGGATCCGTGGACGAG. The encoded protein is CASSRQGSVDE. The entire CDR3 sequence reads CASSRQGSVDEQYF.

This clone was picked up many times. CDR3 bases read: TGTGCCAGCAGTTACTCAAGACTAGGACCAGGGGAGACC. It specifies CASSYSRLGPGET. The whole CDR3 sequence is CASSYSRLGPGETQYF. J is TRBJ2-5 and V is TRBV12-3 or TRBV12-4, with D tentatively TRBD2 (6 bases). Coverage ceases 3 residues before the CDR3 finishes, and the germline J gene fills in the end. Trimming removed 4 bases at V and 5 bases at J, with 20 bases between. This CDR3 region has 16 residues.

This clone has ten or more counts. With the read ending 3 residues before the CDR3 end, the germline J gene is used to fill in that end. The chain combines TRBV7-3 with TRBJ2-6, with 10 bases fitting TRBD1. This CDR3 spans 17 amino acids. After removal of 7 bases from V and 1 base from J, the junction contained 7 bases not matched to a gene. Germline V CDR1 and CDR2: SGHTA, FQGTGA. The DNA read from the CDR3 is TGTGCCAGCACCCCGACAGGGGGCCTTTCTGGGGCCAACGTC. Amino acid sequence: CASTPTGGLSGANV. The whole CDR3 sequence is CASTPTGGLSGANVLTF.

This clone came up many times. Sequencing ends 3 residues short of the CDR3 end; the germline J gene provides the rest. The rearrangement joins TRBV30 to TRBJ2-1, with 7 bases identical to TRBD2. Germline V gene sequence: CDR1 GTSNPN, CDR2 SVGIG (reference sequence). The CDR3 has 13 amino acids. V lost 5 bases to trimming and J lost 8 bases; unmatched junction nucleotides: 9. CDR3 loop: CAWGGLNRYEQFF. The DNA read from the CDR3 is TGTGCCTGGGGGGGACTAAATCGCTATGAG.

Turning to this clone: The CDR3 is cut off 3 residues early in the read; its end comes from the germline J gene. The same CDR3 arises from other DNA sequences in this sample as well. The gene calls are TRBV18 and TRBJ1-3, with no clear D. Trimming shortened V by 2 bases and J by 0 bases, and 20 bases separated the two germline ends. The germline CDR1 and CDR2 sequences are KGHSH and LQKENI. There are 19 residues in the CDR3. The CDR3 is CASSPAGFGHSSSGNTIYF. CDR3 DNA (partial): TGTGCCAGCTCACCAGCCGGATTTGGGCATTCGAGCTCTGGAAACACC.

This clone was detected ten times or more. The CDR3 end falls 3 residues outside the read, so it is completed with the germline J gene. The V gene is TRBV30, the J gene TRBJ1-3; no definite D call. This CDR3 region has 13 residues. V was clipped by 2 bases and J by 3 bases, with 8 bases between them. The germline gives CDR1 GTSNPN, CDR2 SVGIG (reference sequence). CDR3 DNA, as far as it was read: TGTGCCTGGAGTCCTCAACTTGGAAACACC. It codes for CAWSPQLGNT. The full CDR3 protein is CAWSPQLGNTIYF.

This clone has only a few counts. A much larger clonotype is one base distant, so this may be a read error. The sequenced part of the CDR3 DNA is TGTGCCTGGAGTGTAGGACAGGGTGGGGCCAACGTA. Protein product: CAWSVGQGGANV. The full CDR3 reads CAWSVGQGGANVLFF. The gene calls are TRBV30 and TRBJ1-4, with TRBD1 identical over 8 bases. Sequencing ends 3 residues short of the CDR3 end; the germline J gene provides the rest. The CDR3 is 15 residues long. Looked up from germline, CDR1 is GTSNPN and CDR2 is SVGIG (reference sequence). Variable domain in full (rest from reference TRBV30 and TRBJ1-4): SQTIHQWPATLVQPVGSPLSLECTVEGTSNPNLYWYRQAAGRGLQLLFYSVGIGQISSEVPQNLSASRPQDRQFILSSKKLLLSDSGFYLCAWSVGQGGANVLFFGSGTQLSVL.

Ten or more counts support this clone. The read comes to an end 3 residues before the CDR3 does, leaving the germline J gene to fill in the end. The chain uses TRBV18 and TRBJ2-2, with D unresolved. V was clipped by 4 bases and J by 3 bases, with 6 bases between them. CDR1 is KGHSH, CDR2 LQKENI, per germline. The CDR3 runs to 13 residues. Incomplete CDR3 DNA: TGTGCCAGCTCACGAATAGACACCGGGGAG. This gives the protein CASSRIDTGE. The full CDR3 is CASSRIDTGELFF. Complete variable domain (other parts from reference TRBV18 and TRBJ2-2): NAGVMQNPRHLVRRRGQEARLRCSPMKGHSHVYWYRQLPEEGLKFMVYLQKENIIDESGMPKERFSAEFPKEGPSILRIQQVVRGDSAAYFCASSRIDTGELFFGEGSRLTVL.

This clone has more than one count but fewer than ten. The missing CDR3 end, 3 residues past where the read stops, is filled in from the germline J gene. The chain combines TRBV20-1 with TRBJ1-2, with D possibly matching TRBD1 (6 bases). This CDR3 is built from 12 residues. Germline lookup yields CDR1 DFQATT and CDR2 SNEGSKA (reference sequence). Incomplete CDR3 DNA: TGCAGTGCTAGGGGGGCACCAGAGACC. Amino acid sequence: CSARGAPET. The whole CDR3 protein is CSARGAPETYTF.

This clone was counted only a few times. This CDR3 is CASSPPSVSGNTIYF. The CDR3 bases that were read are TGTGCCAGCTCACCACCGAGCGTCTCTGGAAACACC. The chain joins TRBV18 to TRBJ1-3; D not certain. The CDR3 goes on 3 residues after the read ends, and that part is filled in from the germline J gene. The CDR3 runs 15 residues. Germline V gives CDR1 KGHSH, CDR2 LQKENI. The ends were cut back, 0 bases at V and 0 bases at J, with 6 bases in the middle.

This clone appeared many times. From the germline J gene comes the end of the CDR3, since the read stops 3 residues before it. The chain has TRBV5-1 and TRBJ2-5; D may be TRBD1 (6 bases). V gave up 2 bases and J gave up 3 bases, with 8 bases separating them. The CDR3 is 13 amino acids. Germline V gives CDR1 SGHRS, CDR2 YFSETQ. CDR3 region: CASSLQGEETQYF. The sequenced part of the CDR3 DNA is TGCGCCAGCAGCTTACAGGGAGAAGAGACC.

Turning to this clone: The CDR3 end lies 3 residues beyond the end of the read and is filled in from the germline J gene. The rearrangement joins TRBV30 to TRBJ1-4, with D possibly being TRBD1 (6 bases). Germline CDR1 is GTSNPN and CDR2 is SVGIG (reference sequence). This CDR3 spans 15 amino acids. CDR3 DNA, as far as it was read: TGTGCCTGGAGTGCTGGGGGGGCGGGTAATTCACCA. Its protein is CAWSAGGAGNSP. The full CDR3 protein reads CAWSAGGAGNSPLFF. Combining the CDR3 with reference TRBV30 and TRBJ1-4 gives the whole variable domain SQTIHQWPATLVQPVGSPLSLECTVEGTSNPNLYWYRQAAGRGLQLLFYSVGIGQISSEVPQNLSASRPQDRQFILSSKKLLLSDSGFYLCAWSAGGAGNSPLFFGSGTQLSVL.

The sample holds many counts of this clone. The read comes to an end 3 residues before the CDR3 does, leaving the germline J gene to fill in the end. The chain combines TRBV6-2 or TRBV6-3 with TRBJ2-5; maybe TRBD2 (6 bases). V was clipped by 4 bases and J by 2 bases, with 8 bases between them. The CDR3 sequence is 13 residues long. CDR1 MNHEY and CDR2 SVGEGT come from the germline V gene. The CDR3 is CASSLAEQETQYF. The DNA read from the CDR3 is TGTGCCAGCAGTTTAGCGGAGCAAGAGACC.

There are many counts of this clone. The CDR3 protein is CASSRSVNTEAFF. CDR3 DNA (partial): TGTGCCAGTAGTCGGTCGGTGAACACTGAA. This rearrangement joins TRBV19 to TRBJ1-1; no firm D call. The read ends 3 residues shy of where the CDR3 ends; the end is completed using the germline J gene. Deletions cut 5 bases from V and 0 bases from J, with 7 bases between. Germline V lookup: CDR1 LNHDA, CDR2 SQIVND (reference sequence). The CDR3 covers 13 residues.

This clone was recorded a few times. Read data end 3 residues before the CDR3 end; the end is taken from the germline J gene. The rearrangement joins TRBV18 to TRBJ1-2; 7 bases match TRBD1. Germline lookup yields CDR1 KGHSH and CDR2 LQKENI. The CDR3 totals 14 residues. CDR3 DNA (partial): TGTGCCAGCTCACCCCGGGACAGCATCTACGAC. Its translation: CASSPRDSIYD. The full CDR3 sequence reads CASSPRDSIYDYTF.

Comments on this clone: Read sequence stops 3 residues before the CDR3 end, and the germline J gene provides the missing end. This chain uses TRBV5-1 with TRBJ2-1; D might be TRBD2 (6 bases). The CDR3 runs 16 residues. Germline-derived CDR1 and CDR2 are SGHRS and YFSETQ. V lost 7 bases, J lost 6 bases, and 23 bases lay in between. The sequenced part of the CDR3 DNA is TGCGCCAGCTCCCTCGATGGGGCAGGGACTCCCAATGAG. Translating gives CASSLDGAGTPNE. The whole CDR3 is CASSLDGAGTPNEQFF.

There are a few counts of this clone. The read terminates 3 residues ahead of where the CDR3 ends, so the germline J gene completes it. The rearrangement joins TRBV11-2 to TRBJ2-5, with 9 bases fitting TRBD1. Germline V gene data show CDR1 as SGHAT and CDR2 as FQNNGV. This CDR3 comprises 15 residues. J gave up 6 bases and V 4 bases, and 9 bases lay outside the gene matches. The sequenced CDR3 bases are TGTGCCAGCAGCTACCCACAGGGGGCGGAAAAGACC. It encodes CASSYPQGAEKT. The entire CDR3 protein is CASSYPQGAEKTQYF.

On this clone itself: The read halts 3 residues ahead of the CDR3 end, with the missing end drawn from the germline J gene. The chain is built from TRBV5-5 and TRBJ2-7, with 7 bases aligning to TRBD2. Germline assignment: CDR1 SGHKS and CDR2 YYEKEE (reference sequence). This CDR3 spans 14 amino acids. The V and J ends lost 2 bases and 0 bases, in that order; junction bases with no gene match: 2. The chain's CDR3 is CASSFQRGSYEQYF. CDR3 bases read: TGTGCCAGCAGCTTTCAGCGGGGCTCCTACGAG.

This clone was seen more than once but under ten times. This clone may be a read error of a much larger clone one base away. The missing CDR3 end, 3 residues past where the read stops, is filled in from the germline J gene. V gene TRBV7-3 combines with J gene TRBJ1-4; 9 bases map to TRBD1. In germline, CDR1 is SGHTA, CDR2 FQGTGA. This CDR3 contains 15 residues. CDR3 DNA, as far as it was read: TGTGCCAGCAGCGCACAGGGGGCTGGGGCCAACGTA. It specifies CASSAQGAGANV. The entire CDR3 reads CASSAQGAGANVLFF.

This clone showed up many times. From the germline J gene comes the end of the CDR3, since the read stops 3 residues before it. The V and J genes are TRBV10-2 and TRBJ2-2, with D perhaps being TRBD1 or TRBD2 (5 bases each). The CDR3 spans 15 residues. Germline V gives CDR1 WSHSY, CDR2 SAAADI. V was pared by 0 bases and J by 4 bases, with 9 bases between. CDR3 protein: CASSESRGGTGELFF. The part of the CDR3 DNA that was read is TGCGCCAGCAGTGAGTCGAGGGGTGGCACCGGGGAG.

This clone was seen more than once but under ten times. The read ends 3 residues early relative to the CDR3; the germline J gene fills the gap. The chain carries TRBV19 and TRBJ1-5; 11 positions match TRBD1. After removal of 8 bases from V and 4 bases from J, the junction contained 10 bases not matched to a gene. This CDR3 is 16 amino acids long. Germline lookup yields CDR1 LNHDA and CDR2 SQIVND (reference sequence). The chain's CDR3 is CASGTAGTGGNQPQHF. The covered CDR3 bases are TGTGCCAGTGGTACGGCCGGGACAGGGGGGAATCAGCCC.

This clone was seen ten or more times. The sequenced fragment ends 3 residues before the CDR3 boundary, so the rest is inferred from the germline J gene. V usage is TRBV20-1 and J usage is TRBJ2-7; D ambiguous. There are 13 residues in the CDR3. Germline V gene sequence: CDR1 DFQATT, CDR2 SNEGSKA (reference sequence). V lost 0 bases to trimming and J lost 1 base, with 7 bases between them. The CDR3 here is CSARDPSSYEQYF. The CDR3 bases that were read are TGCAGTGCTAGAGATCCTAGTTCCTACGAG.

This clone was counted many times. The read stops 3 residues short of the end of the CDR3; the missing end is completed from the germline J gene. The chain couples TRBV19 to TRBJ2-7; D is possibly TRBD1 (5 bases). CDR3 length equals 13 residues. V gave up 7 bases and J gave up 3 bases, with 13 bases separating them. The germline V gene has CDR1 LNHDA and CDR2 SQIVND (reference sequence). The CDR3 sequence is CASTAPGLYEQYF. The CDR3 DNA, read in part, is TGTGCCAGTACAGCTCCAGGGCTCTACGAG.